A selection of T cell receptor beta chains follows, all from one sample in a study of T cell responses to AZD1222 COVID-19 vaccine. Measured with immunoSEQ multiplex PCR; TCRdb has only the in-frame clones, and not every one. The data hold 80,000 to 100,000 clones, with about nine tenths observed a single time. The sequencing here drew on peripheral blood, taken on day 0 of MenACWY control vaccination. The receptor set was obtained from an adult in good health. Both conserved end residues are part of each CDR3. D genes are given only for firm matches. Size values are once, few and many counts, or a class for expanded clones, and some rows have none.

abundance	d_gene	v_gene	j_gene	CDR3aa	CDR3nt
.	.	TRBV18	TRBJ1-6	CASSPLLDSPLHF	TGTGCCAGCTCACCACTACTAGATTCACCCCTCCACTTT
.	.	TRBV7-9	TRBJ2-1	CASGTDQQFF	TGTGCCAGCGGGACTGATCAACAGTTCTTC
.	TRBD2	TRBV7-2	TRBJ2-1	CASSLDPGGGGNEQFF	TGTGCCAGCAGCTTAGATCCCGGCGGGGGGGGCAATGAGCAGTTCTTC
.	.	TRBV4-1	TRBJ1-1	CASRNRAIGTEAFF	TGCGCCAGCAGGAATCGTGCGATTGGCACTGAAGCTTTCTTT
.	.	TRBV6-5	TRBJ2-1	CASSYSAGLDNEQFF	TGTGCCAGCAGTTACTCGGCAGGGTTGGACAATGAGCAGTTCTTC
.	.	TRBV7-8	TRBJ1-6	CASSSSMSSYNSPLHF	TGTGCCAGCAGCTCGTCAATGAGCTCCTATAATTCACCCCTCCACTTT
.	.	TRBV28	TRBJ2-7	CASSFPGRGLVRAPYEQYF	TGTGCCAGCAGTTTCCCGGGCCGCGGGCTAGTGAGGGCACCCTACGAGCAGTACTTC
.	.	TRBV9	TRBJ1-1	CASSADTGPDTEAFF	TGTGCCAGCAGCGCTGACACAGGGCCGGATACTGAAGCTTTCTTT
.	.	TRBV24-1	TRBJ2-7	CATSDFFGQSFYEQYF	TGTGCCACCAGTGATTTTTTCGGACAGAGTTTCTACGAGCAGTACTTC
once	.	TRBV30	TRBJ1-3	CAWSTSGNTIYF	TGTGCCTGGAGTACCTCTGGAAACACCATATATTTT
.	TRBD1	TRBV4-3	TRBJ2-5	CASSRTGRETQYF	TGCGCCAGCAGCCGGACAGGTCGCGAGACCCAGTACTTC
.	.	TRBV5-1	TRBJ1-4	CASSPRAGENEKLFF	TGCGCCAGCAGCCCCCGGGCAGGCGAAAATGAAAAACTGTTTTTT
once	.	TRBV28	TRBJ2-7	CATVETGRIEQYF	TGTGCCACCGTTGAGACAGGTCGCATCGAGCAGTACTTC
.	TRBD2	TRBV27	TRBJ2-7	CASSTLAGGQYEQYF	TGTGCCAGCAGTACTTTAGCGGGGGGGCAGTACGAGCAGTACTTC
.	.	TRBV28	TRBJ1-1	CASSATGRTKAEAFF	TGTGCCAGCAGTGCAACGGGACGAACGAAGGCTGAAGCTTTCTTT
once	TRBD1	TRBV19	TRBJ2-2	CASSIYRGNTGELFF	TGTGCCAGTAGTATCTACAGGGGTAACACCGGGGAGCTGTTTTTT
.	TRBD1	TRBV5-6	TRBJ2-5	CASSPGTGLQETQYF	TGTGCCAGCAGCCCAGGGACAGGCCTACAAGAGACCCAGTACTTC
.	TRBD1	TRBV9	TRBJ2-1	CASSVAPGGEQFF	TGTGCCAGCAGCGTAGCTCCAGGGGGCGAGCAGTTCTTC
.	.	TRBV25-1	TRBJ2-7	CASSDPQGPSYEQYF	TGTGCCAGCAGTGACCCCCAGGGACCCTCCTACGAGCAGTACTTC
.	.	TRBV7-2	TRBJ2-7	CASSFARASYEQYF	TGTGCCAGCAGCTTTGCCCGAGCAAGCTACGAGCAGTACTTC
.	.	TRBV5-1	TRBJ2-7	CASSFRSGQSSYEQYF	TGCGCCAGCAGCTTCCGGTCTGGCCAATCCTCCTACGAGCAGTACTTC
once	.	TRBV5-4	TRBJ2-2	CASSLVAGELFF	TGTGCCAGCAGCTTGGTGGCCGGGGAGCTGTTTTTT
.	TRBD2	TRBV11-3	TRBJ2-1	CASSPRQRGVGEQFF	TGTGCCAGCAGCCCGCGGCAGCGGGGGGTAGGTGAGCAGTTCTTC
.	.	TRBV6-2/TRBV6-3	TRBJ1-2	CASSYSSGYTF	TGTGCCAGCAGTTACAGCTCTGGCTACACCTTC
.	TRBD2	TRBV7-2	TRBJ2-1	CASSLRASGGREYNEQFF	TGTGCCAGCAGCTTACGGGCTAGCGGGGGGCGGGAATACAATGAGCAGTTCTTC
.	.	TRBV28	TRBJ1-5	CASSFTGLDNQPQHF	TGTGCCAGCAGTTTTACAGGATTAGACAATCAGCCCCAGCATTTT
.	.	TRBV4-3	TRBJ1-3	CASSQESISGNTIYF	TGCGCCAGCAGCCAAGAGAGCATTTCTGGAAACACCATATATTTT
.	.	TRBV5-1	TRBJ2-1	CASSLDGGAYNEQFF	TGCGCCAGCAGCTTGGACGGGGGTGCCTACAATGAGCAGTTCTTC
.	TRBD1	TRBV5-5	TRBJ1-2	CASSLEQGAYGYTF	TGTGCCAGCAGCTTGGAACAGGGGGCCTATGGCTACACCTTC
.	TRBD2	TRBV5-1	TRBJ2-5	CASSLGGTSGTQETQYF	TGCGCCAGCAGCTTAGGCGGGACTAGCGGAACCCAAGAGACCCAGTACTTC
.	TRBD1	TRBV7-2	TRBJ1-6	CASSLVGTGRSPLHF	TGTGCCAGCAGCTTAGTCGGGACAGGGAGATCACCCCTCCACTTT